This T cell receptor (beta chain) emerged from a study of T-cell reconstitution after alpha-beta-depleted transplantation in children. During its preparation, the TCRbeta library received unique molecular identifiers. TCRdb re-called the PCR reads with MiXCR, one entry per CDR3 protein. The table has roughly 280,000 distinct CDR3 sequences, around 10% seen once. Trimming removed 5 bases from V and 9 bases from J; junction bases left unmatched: 7. CDR1 is MNHEY and CDR2 is SMNVEV in the germline V gene (reference sequence). The CDR3 is made up of 13 amino acids. This clonotype was seen many times. Its matching antigen is unknown. General study results and limits: At the one-year point after transplant, T-cell counts and TCRbeta diversity were found to come mostly from T cells that had been newly produced. Several patients had high TCRbeta diversity at day 60; it came from surviving recipient T cells and thymic progenitors.

The rearrangement uses TRBV27 and TRBJ1-5, with 7 positions matching TRBD1. This sequence was found in a male patient aged 2-15 years who had a stem cell transplant for chronic granulomatous disease, so the T cells may come from the graft donor. The material sequenced was peripheral blood, taken 180 days after TCRalphabeta/CD19-depleted stem cell transplant. CDR3 DNA sequence: TGTGCCAGCAGTAGCGTGAGGGGGCTGCCCCAGCATTTT. It specifies CASSSVRGLPQHF.